One T cell receptor beta chain is described in this entry. The table came from immunoSEQ multiplex PCR; TCRdb's copy has only in-frame clones and leaves some out. The sample carries 55,000 to 65,000 clones, roughly 93% recorded once. Trimming cost V 5 bases and J 1 base, with 15 bases left between them. The CDR3 spans 15 residues. Germline V gives CDR1 LNHDA, CDR2 SQIVND (reference sequence). This record belongs to a study of blood T cell repertoires in COVID-19. Study-level information: The cDNA or gDNA used as material had been derived from T cells, B-cell-depleted T cells, or PBMCs.

This chain links TRBV19 with TRBJ2-7; D is possibly TRBD1 (6 bases). The sequence came from a human donor in a cohort sampled during active COVID-19. The specimen was peripheral blood. CDR3 protein: CASSGTDRTSYEQYF. In DNA form, the CDR3 reads TGTGCCAGTAGTGGGACCGACAGGACGTCCTACGAGCAGTACTTC.